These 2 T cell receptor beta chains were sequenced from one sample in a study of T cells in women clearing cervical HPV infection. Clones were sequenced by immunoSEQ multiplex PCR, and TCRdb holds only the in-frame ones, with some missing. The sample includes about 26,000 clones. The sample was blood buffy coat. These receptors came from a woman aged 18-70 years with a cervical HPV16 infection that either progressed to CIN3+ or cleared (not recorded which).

The CDR3 DNA, read in part, is TGTGCCAGTAGTCAATTTCCCCCTGGACAGGGGAGCTATAATTCACCG. Its translation is CASSQFPPGQGSYNSP. The CDR3 in its entirety is CASSQFPPGQGSYNSPLFF. The gene calls are TRBV19 and TRBJ2-2; 9 bases agree with TRBD1. With the read ending 3 residues before the CDR3 end, the germline J gene is used to fill in that end. Germline V CDR1 and CDR2: LNHDA, SQIVND (reference sequence). The CDR3 is 19 residues long.

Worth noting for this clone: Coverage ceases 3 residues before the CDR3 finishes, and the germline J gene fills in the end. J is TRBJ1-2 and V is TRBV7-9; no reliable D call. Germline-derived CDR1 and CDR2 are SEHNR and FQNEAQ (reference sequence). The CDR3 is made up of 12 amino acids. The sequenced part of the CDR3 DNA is TGTGCCAGCAGCTTCAATTCCTACGAC. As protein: CASSFNSYD. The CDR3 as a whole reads CASSFNSYDYTF.